Listed here are 15 T cell receptor beta chains from one sample, sequenced in a study of blood T cell repertoires in COVID-19. Clones were sequenced by immunoSEQ multiplex PCR, and TCRdb holds only the in-frame ones, with some missing. The sample comprises hundreds of thousands of clones, under 90% of which are singletons, and approximately 4.8% rests with the top ten. The sequenced material came from PBMCs or T cells enriched from blood (not recorded which). Every receptor here comes from a woman in her forties or fifties who had been exposed to COVID-19.

J is TRBJ2-7 and V is TRBV28; 12 positions match TRBD2. The CDR3 consists of 14 residues. V dropped 9 bases and J dropped 5; count of bases not matched to a gene: 8. From germline, CDR1 is MDHEN and CDR2 SYDVKM. The CDR3 loop reads CASDTSGGSDEQYF. The CDR3 DNA is TGTGCCAGTGACACTAGCGGGGGGTCCGACGAGCAGTACTTC.

The J gene is TRBJ2-5, the V gene TRBV27; D might be TRBD2 (6 bases). The germline gives CDR1 MNHEY, CDR2 SMNVEV (reference sequence). V was pared by 3 bases and J by 2 bases, with 10 bases between. The CDR3 loop spans 14 amino acids. CDR3 sequence: CASSLTRQQETQYF. The DNA for the CDR3 is TGTGCCAGCAGTTTGACTAGACAACAAGAGACCCAGTACTTC.

The CDR3 region is CSVRQGLGGYGYTF. CDR3 bases: TGCAGCGTGAGGCAGGGACTTGGAGGCTATGGCTACACCTTC. The rearrangement links TRBV29-1 to TRBJ1-2; a possible D gene is TRBD1 (5 bases). CDR1 is SQVTM and CDR2 is ANQGSEA in the germline V gene. V was trimmed by 6 bases and J by 4 bases, leaving 18 bases between them. This CDR3 contains 14 residues.

This chain connects TRBV25-1 to TRBJ2-1, with a tentative D call TRBD1 (6 bases). This CDR3 has 16 residues. The germline CDR1 and CDR2 sequences are MGHDK and SYGVNS. Trimming took off 1 base at V and 11 bases at J, with 21 bases between the two ends. In DNA, the CDR3 is TGTGCCAGCAGTGAATGGGAGACAGGAGATACAATGAAGCAGTTCTTC. It encodes CASSEWETGDTMKQFF.

The chain joins TRBV9 to TRBJ2-5; 11 nucleotides agree with TRBD2. Germline V gene sequence: CDR1 SGDLS, CDR2 YYNGEE. The CDR3 covers 15 residues. The J segment lost 6 bases and the V segment lost 0 bases, leaving 4 bases of the junction unmatched. CDR3 residues: CASSVALAGAQTQYF. CDR3 nucleotide sequence: TGTGCCAGCAGCGTAGCACTAGCGGGGGCTCAGACCCAGTACTTC. Variable domain in full (rest from reference TRBV9 and TRBJ2-5): DSGVTQTPKHLITATGQRVTLRCSPRSGDLSVYWYQQSLDQGLQFLIQYYNGEERAKGNILERFSAQQFPDLHSELNLSSLELGDSALYFCASSVALAGAQTQYFGPGTRLLVL.

V usage is TRBV12-3 or TRBV12-4 and J usage is TRBJ2-5, with a tentative D call TRBD2 (5 bases). Trimming shortened V by 6 bases and J by 4 bases, and 12 bases separated the two germline ends. CDR3 length equals 13 residues. CDR3 nucleotides: TGTGCCAGCAGCTTCTCGGGGTCAGAGACCCAGTACTTC. It specifies CASSFSGSETQYF.

CDR3 sequence (DNA): TGTGCCAGCAGCTTGCTCTCCTCGCCGAGAGCTTTCTTT. It codes for CASSLLSSPRAFF. The V call is TRBV5-6, the J call TRBJ1-1, with D unresolved. Trimming removed 1 base at V and 10 bases at J, with 14 bases between. CDR1 and CDR2 (germline): SGHDT, YYEEEE. The CDR3 length is 13 residues. Full variable domain (missing parts from reference TRBV5-6 and TRBJ1-1): DAGVTQSPTHLIKTRGQQVTLRCSPKSGHDTVSWYQQALGQGPQFIFQYYEEEERQRGNFPDRFSGHQFPNYSSELNVNALLLGDSALYLCASSLLSSPRAFFGQGTRLTVV.

The chain carries TRBV6-2 or TRBV6-3 and TRBJ2-3; no definite D call. Germline V CDR1 and CDR2: MNHEY, SVGEGT. The ends were cut back, 3 bases at V and 7 bases at J, with 11 bases in the middle. The CDR3 is 13 amino acids. The CDR3 is CASSYPKENTQYF. The DNA for the CDR3 is TGTGCCAGCAGTTATCCTAAGGAGAATACGCAGTATTTT.

The chain employs TRBV5-1 and TRBJ1-1, with D possibly matching TRBD1 (5 bases). The germline CDR1 and CDR2 sequences are SGHRS and YFSETQ. The V end lost 2 bases, the J end lost 7 bases, and 9 bases lay between the germline ends. This CDR3 comprises 12 residues. The CDR3 here is CASSFSGVEAFF. CDR3 DNA sequence: TGCGCCAGCAGCTTTTCGGGGGTTGAAGCTTTCTTT. The full variable domain, its missing parts supplied by reference TRBV5-1 and TRBJ1-1, is KAGVTQTPRYLIKTRGQQVTLSCSPISGHRSVSWYQQTPGQGLQFLFEYFSETQRNKGNFPGRFSGRQFSNSRSEMNVSTLELGDSALYLCASSFSGVEAFFGQGTRLTVV.

J is TRBJ2-5 and V is TRBV29-1; weak D call: TRBD2 (6 bases). The V gene's germline CDR1 is SQVTM and CDR2 ANQGSEA. The CDR3 extends over 11 amino acids. With 4 bases removed from V and 3 bases from J, the gap between germline ends came to 6 bases. CDR3 sequence reads: CSVAGEETQYF. CDR3 coding DNA: TGCAGCGTTGCGGGAGAAGAGACCCAGTACTTC.

The CDR3 nucleotides are TGTGCCAGCAGCCGAGGACAGGGCACCGCCCTGAACACTGAAGCTTTCTTT. This encodes CASSRGQGTALNTEAFF. This chain joins TRBV5-4 and TRBJ1-1; TRBD1 matches 8 bases. The CDR3 covers 17 residues. Germline loops: CDR1 SGHNT, CDR2 YYREEE (reference sequence). J lost 0 bases, V lost 4 bases, and 11 bases had no gene match.

This chain uses TRBV3-1 (or the pseudogene TRBV3-2) with TRBJ1-2; D is unclear. Germline V gene data show CDR1 as LGHDT and CDR2 as YNNKEL (reference sequence). This CDR3 contains 16 residues. The V end lost 3 bases, the J end lost 6 bases, and 20 bases lay between the germline ends. CDR3 in DNA: TGTGCCAGCAGCCATGGGAGTAGGAGGGTTCTCGATGGCTACACCTTC. Translating it yields CASSHGSRRVLDGYTF.

The chain joins TRBV11-2 to TRBJ1-3; D not resolved. Between the trimmed V and J ends, which lost 4 bases and 3 bases, there was a span of 13 bases. The CDR3 is 15 residues long. The germline V gene encodes CDR1 SGHAT and CDR2 FQNNGV. The CDR3 reads CASSSAETGGNTIYF. The CDR3 coding sequence is TGTGCCAGCAGCTCCGCGGAAACGGGTGGAAACACCATATATTTT.

A word on this clone: Mismatch with germline at one junction end may stem from a read error. The CDR3 nucleotides are TGTGCCAGCAGTGACTCGGACAGGGGGCACGAGCAGTACTTC. As protein: CASSDSDRGHEQYF. The chain joins TRBV6-5 to TRBJ2-7; 11 bases are shared with TRBD1. The CDR3 runs to 14 residues. Germline V gene sequence: CDR1 MNHEY, CDR2 SVGAGI.

This rearrangement joins TRBV7-6 to TRBJ2-7; 8 positions agree with TRBD2. CDR1 and CDR2 (germline): SGHVS, FNYEAQ. The CDR3 length is 15 residues. V was clipped by 5 bases and J by 3 bases; unmatched bases: 9. In DNA form, the CDR3 reads TGTGCCAGCAGCCAGGGTAGCGGGGACTTCTACGAGCAGTACTTC. Protein product: CASSQGSGDFYEQYF.